The rows below give T cell receptor beta chains drawn from one sample of a study of CD8 T cells in Susac syndrome. TCRdb reprocessed the immunoSEQ multiplex PCR reads via MiXCR and lists one record per CDR3 protein. The table includes 190,000 or so distinct CDR3 sequences, nearly 95% detected once. The sample was CD4+ T cells from PBMCs. The receptors stem from a human donor with multiple sclerosis. Both conserved end residues are part of each CDR3. Fields, in order: J gene, V gene, D gene, clone size, CDR3 DNA, CDR3 protein. The D gene is left open where the match is weak. The size field is filled for only some rows; it gives once, few, many or a size class.

j_gene: TRBJ2-6
v_gene: TRBV18
d_gene: .
abundance: .
CDR3nt: TGTGCCAGCTCTTCGAGCGGCTCTGGGGCCAACGTCCTGACTTTC
CDR3aa: CASSSSGSGANVLTF

j_gene: TRBJ1-5
v_gene: TRBV3-1
d_gene: .
abundance: .
CDR3nt: TGTGCCAGCAGCCAAGAGACTCGGGGTCAGCCCCAGCATTTT
CDR3aa: CASSQETRGQPQHF

j_gene: TRBJ1-5
v_gene: TRBV11-2
d_gene: .
abundance: .
CDR3nt: TGTGCCAGCAGACAGACCACGGGGAGCAATCAGCCCCAGCATTTT
CDR3aa: CASRQTTGSNQPQHF

j_gene: TRBJ2-7
v_gene: TRBV20-1
d_gene: TRBD1
abundance: .
CDR3nt: TGCAGTGCTAGAGTCACGACAGGGGATCCCTACGAGCAGTACTTC
CDR3aa: CSARVTTGDPYEQYF

j_gene: TRBJ2-3
v_gene: TRBV29-1
d_gene: TRBD1
abundance: .
CDR3nt: TGCAGCGTTGATCGGGACAGGATGACGAGCACAGATACGCAGTATTTT
CDR3aa: CSVDRDRMTSTDTQYF

j_gene: TRBJ1-1
v_gene: TRBV18
d_gene: .
abundance: .
CDR3nt: TGTGCCAGCTCCCCCGAAAGATACACTGAAGCTTTCTTT
CDR3aa: CASSPERYTEAFF

j_gene: TRBJ2-5
v_gene: TRBV9
d_gene: .
abundance: .
CDR3nt: TGTGCCAGCAGCGTAGACGGGCAATTCCAAGAGACCCAGTACTTC
CDR3aa: CASSVDGQFQETQYF

j_gene: TRBJ1-1
v_gene: TRBV5-1
d_gene: TRBD1
abundance: once
CDR3nt: TGCGCCAGCAGCGAAGAGACAGGGAGTCGAATCACTGAAGCTTTCTTT
CDR3aa: CASSEETGSRITEAFF

j_gene: TRBJ2-7
v_gene: TRBV20-1
d_gene: .
abundance: once
CDR3nt: TGCAGTGCTGTGGGACTGGCCTCCTACGAGCAGTACTTC
CDR3aa: CSAVGLASYEQYF

j_gene: TRBJ1-2
v_gene: TRBV24-1
d_gene: .
abundance: .
CDR3nt: TGTGCCACCAGTGATGGGCACGGCTACACCTTC
CDR3aa: CATSDGHGYTF

j_gene: TRBJ2-2
v_gene: TRBV11-3
d_gene: .
abundance: .
CDR3nt: TGTGCCAGCAGCTTAGACCTTACCGGGGAGCTGTTTTTT
CDR3aa: CASSLDLTGELFF

j_gene: TRBJ2-3
v_gene: TRBV3-1
d_gene: .
abundance: .
CDR3nt: TGTGCCAGCAGCCGCCGAGGGGGAAGCACAGATACGCAGTATTTT
CDR3aa: CASSRRGGSTDTQYF

j_gene: TRBJ1-2
v_gene: TRBV10-3
d_gene: .
abundance: .
CDR3nt: TGTGCCATCAGGGGAGATCCCGACTTGAATGGCTACACCTTC
CDR3aa: CAIRGDPDLNGYTF

j_gene: TRBJ2-5
v_gene: TRBV7-2
d_gene: .
abundance: few
CDR3nt: TGTGCCAGCAGCTCGGGACTTCCAGGGGAGACCCAGTACTTC
CDR3aa: CASSSGLPGETQYF

j_gene: TRBJ1-3
v_gene: TRBV6-1
d_gene: .
abundance: .
CDR3nt: TGTGCCAGCAGTTCAACAGGAGCTGGAAACACCATATATTTT
CDR3aa: CASSSTGAGNTIYF

j_gene: TRBJ2-6
v_gene: TRBV29-1
d_gene: .
abundance: .
CDR3nt: TGCAGCGTTCCGGCAGGAGCCTCTGGGGCCAACGTCCTGACTTTC
CDR3aa: CSVPAGASGANVLTF

j_gene: TRBJ2-3
v_gene: TRBV24-1
d_gene: TRBD1
abundance: .
CDR3nt: TGTGCCACCAGTGAGTCCGGGACAGGGGATTTGGATACGCAGTATTTT
CDR3aa: CATSESGTGDLDTQYF

j_gene: TRBJ2-1
v_gene: TRBV7-9
d_gene: TRBD2
abundance: once
CDR3nt: TGTGCCACGTCTCGGGGGGAGATTTACAATGAGCAGTTCTTC
CDR3aa: CATSRGEIYNEQFF

j_gene: TRBJ2-1
v_gene: TRBV29-1
d_gene: TRBD2
abundance: once
CDR3nt: TGCAGCGTCATGCGAGCGGGGGGGCTATATGAGCAGTTCTTC
CDR3aa: CSVMRAGGLYEQFF

j_gene: TRBJ2-7
v_gene: TRBV5-1
d_gene: TRBD1
abundance: .
CDR3nt: TGCGCCAGCAGCCAAGGGACAGGAGAAGGCTACGAGCAGTACTTC
CDR3aa: CASSQGTGEGYEQYF

j_gene: TRBJ2-7
v_gene: TRBV27
d_gene: TRBD1
abundance: once
CDR3nt: TGTGCCAGCAGTCCGAGTCCGTTAGGGGGCTTCCACGAGCAGTACTTC
CDR3aa: CASSPSPLGGFHEQYF

j_gene: TRBJ1-1
v_gene: TRBV3-1
d_gene: .
abundance: .
CDR3nt: TGTGCCAGCAGCCAAGGGTACACTGAAGCTTTCTTT
CDR3aa: CASSQGYTEAFF

j_gene: TRBJ2-1
v_gene: TRBV19
d_gene: TRBD1
abundance: .
CDR3nt: TGTGCCACCCAGGGACAGGGTTACAATGAGCAGTTCTTC
CDR3aa: CATQGQGYNEQFF

j_gene: TRBJ1-1
v_gene: TRBV5-8
d_gene: .
abundance: .
CDR3nt: TGTGCCAGCAGCCCGATTTTGGAAGCTTTCTTT
CDR3aa: CASSPILEAFF

j_gene: TRBJ2-3
v_gene: TRBV5-1
d_gene: .
abundance: .
CDR3nt: TGCGCCAGCAGCCCCTTAACCGGTCTCGGAGATACGCAGTATTTT
CDR3aa: CASSPLTGLGDTQYF

j_gene: TRBJ2-2
v_gene: TRBV6-1
d_gene: .
abundance: .
CDR3nt: TGTGCCAGCCTGTCTGGGTACGGCGGGGAGCTGTTTTTT
CDR3aa: CASLSGYGGELFF

j_gene: TRBJ1-4
v_gene: TRBV14
d_gene: .
abundance: .
CDR3nt: TGTGCCAGCAGCCAAGCCGGGACCGCCGCGGGAGGACTGTTTTTT
CDR3aa: CASSQAGTAAGGLFF

j_gene: TRBJ2-5
v_gene: TRBV7-9
d_gene: .
abundance: .
CDR3nt: TGTGCCAGCAGCTTACAGCACGAAGAGACCCAGTACTTC
CDR3aa: CASSLQHEETQYF

j_gene: TRBJ2-3
v_gene: TRBV5-6
d_gene: .
abundance: once
CDR3nt: TGTGCCAGCAGAGGGCAGGGAGCGGTGCATACGCAGTATTTT
CDR3aa: CASRGQGAVHTQYF

j_gene: TRBJ2-3
v_gene: TRBV14
d_gene: .
abundance: once
CDR3nt: TGTGCCAGCAGCCGAGACCTTCCACCAGATACGCAGTATTTT
CDR3aa: CASSRDLPPDTQYF

j_gene: TRBJ1-5
v_gene: TRBV12-3/TRBV12-4
d_gene: .
abundance: .
CDR3nt: TGTGCCAGCAGTTTATCTCACAATCAGCCCCAGCATTTT
CDR3aa: CASSLSHNQPQHF

j_gene: TRBJ2-7
v_gene: TRBV7-9
d_gene: .
abundance: .
CDR3nt: TGTGCCAGCAGCTCCCCAGGGGTACCCTACGAGCAGTACTTC
CDR3aa: CASSSPGVPYEQYF

j_gene: TRBJ1-2
v_gene: TRBV20-1
d_gene: TRBD1
abundance: .
CDR3nt: TGCAGTGCTAGCGGGACAGGGGATCGTGGCTACACCTTC
CDR3aa: CSASGTGDRGYTF

j_gene: TRBJ2-1
v_gene: TRBV14
d_gene: TRBD2
abundance: .
CDR3nt: TGTGCCAGCAGCCACGTAGCGGGAAGGAACAATGAGCAGTTCTTC
CDR3aa: CASSHVAGRNNEQFF

j_gene: TRBJ1-2
v_gene: TRBV5-6
d_gene: .
abundance: .
CDR3nt: TGTGCCAGCAGCCCGGAGGGTCCGAGATATGGCTACACCTTC
CDR3aa: CASSPEGPRYGYTF

j_gene: TRBJ1-2
v_gene: TRBV29-1
d_gene: .
abundance: .
CDR3nt: TGCAGCGCCGCCCCGATGGGGGGGCGCAATGGCTACACCTTC
CDR3aa: CSAAPMGGRNGYTF

j_gene: TRBJ1-5
v_gene: TRBV30
d_gene: TRBD1
abundance: .
CDR3nt: TGTGCCTGGAGTATGGACAGGGGGAATAGTCAGCCCCAGCATTTT
CDR3aa: CAWSMDRGNSQPQHF

j_gene: TRBJ2-1
v_gene: TRBV20-1
d_gene: TRBD1
abundance: .
CDR3nt: TGCAGTGCTTCGGACAGGGGCTCCTACAATGAGCAGTTCTTC
CDR3aa: CSASDRGSYNEQFF

j_gene: TRBJ2-7
v_gene: TRBV20-1
d_gene: TRBD1
abundance: .
CDR3nt: TGCAGTGCCCGACCCCCAGGGGGCACCTACGAGCAGTACTTC
CDR3aa: CSARPPGGTYEQYF

j_gene: TRBJ1-1
v_gene: TRBV3-1
d_gene: .
abundance: .
CDR3nt: TGTGCCAGCAGCACCACAAGGAACACTGAAGCTTTCTTT
CDR3aa: CASSTTRNTEAFF

j_gene: TRBJ1-3
v_gene: TRBV7-9
d_gene: .
abundance: .
CDR3nt: TGTGCCAGCAGCCCGGGCTTTTCTGAGAACACCATATATTTT
CDR3aa: CASSPGFSENTIYF